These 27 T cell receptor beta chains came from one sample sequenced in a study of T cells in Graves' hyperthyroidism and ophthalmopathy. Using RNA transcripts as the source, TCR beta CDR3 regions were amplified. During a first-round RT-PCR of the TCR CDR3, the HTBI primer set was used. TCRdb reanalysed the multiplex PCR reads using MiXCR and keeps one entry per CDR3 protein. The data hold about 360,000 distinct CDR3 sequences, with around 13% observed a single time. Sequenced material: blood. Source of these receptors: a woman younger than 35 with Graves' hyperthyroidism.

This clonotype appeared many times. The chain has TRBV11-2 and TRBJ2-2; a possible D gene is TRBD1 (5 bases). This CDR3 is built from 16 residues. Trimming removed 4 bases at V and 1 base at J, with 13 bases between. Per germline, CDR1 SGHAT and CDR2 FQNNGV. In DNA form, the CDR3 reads TGTGCCAGCAGCTCAGGCAGACAGAAGAACACCGGGGAGCTGTTTTTT. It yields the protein CASSSGRQKNTGELFF.

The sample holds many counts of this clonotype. CDR3 loop: CSVQLAAKNIQYF. CDR3 bases: TGCAGTGTACAGTTGGCAGCCAAAAACATTCAGTACTTC. The chain joins TRBV20-1 to TRBJ2-4; unclear D gene. The V gene's germline CDR1 is DFQATT and CDR2 SNEGSKA (reference sequence). Trimming left V 7 bases short and J 0 bases short, with 10 bases between. The CDR3 runs 13 residues.

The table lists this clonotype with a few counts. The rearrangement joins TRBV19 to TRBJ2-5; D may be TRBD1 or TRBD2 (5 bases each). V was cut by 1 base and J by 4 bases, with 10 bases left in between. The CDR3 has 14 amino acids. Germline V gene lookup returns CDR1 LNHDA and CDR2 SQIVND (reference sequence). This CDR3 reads CASSIAEGRETQYF. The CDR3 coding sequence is TGTGCCAGTAGTATAGCCGAGGGACGAGAGACCCAGTACTTC.

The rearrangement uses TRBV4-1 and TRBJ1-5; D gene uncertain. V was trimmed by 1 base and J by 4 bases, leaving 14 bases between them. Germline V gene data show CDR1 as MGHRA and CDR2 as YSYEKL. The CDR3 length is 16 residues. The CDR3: CASSQGIFRENQPQHF. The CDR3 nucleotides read TGCGCCAGCAGCCAAGGGATTTTTCGGGAAAATCAGCCCCAGCATTTT.

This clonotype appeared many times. As DNA, the CDR3 is TGTGCCAGCAGTTCTAGCGGGAGGGAGATCGTGCAGTACTTC. Amino acids: CASSSSGREIVQYF. The chain carries TRBV28 and TRBJ2-7; 12 nucleotides line up with TRBD2. Per germline, CDR1 MDHEN and CDR2 SYDVKM. The CDR3 runs 14 residues. V dropped 4 bases and J dropped 9; count of bases not matched to a gene: 7.

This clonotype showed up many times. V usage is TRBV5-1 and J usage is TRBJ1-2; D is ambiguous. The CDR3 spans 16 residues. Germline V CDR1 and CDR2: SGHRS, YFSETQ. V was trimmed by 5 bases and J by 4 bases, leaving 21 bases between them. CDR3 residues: CASSPDPARDLYGYTF. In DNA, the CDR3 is TGCGCCAGCAGTCCCGATCCAGCCCGCGACCTCTATGGCTACACCTTC. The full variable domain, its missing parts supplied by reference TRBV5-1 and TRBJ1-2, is KAGVTQTPRYLIKTRGQQVTLSCSPISGHRSVSWYQQTPGQGLQFLFEYFSETQRNKGNFPGRFSGRQFSNSRSEMNVSTLELGDSALYLCASSPDPARDLYGYTFGSGTRLTVV.

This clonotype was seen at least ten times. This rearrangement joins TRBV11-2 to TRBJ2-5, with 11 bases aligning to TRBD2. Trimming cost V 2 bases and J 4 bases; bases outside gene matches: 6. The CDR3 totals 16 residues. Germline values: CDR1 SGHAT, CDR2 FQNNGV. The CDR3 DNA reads TGTGCCAGCAGCTTAAGGAATAGCGGGGGGGCAGAGACCCAGTACTTC. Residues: CASSLRNSGGAETQYF.

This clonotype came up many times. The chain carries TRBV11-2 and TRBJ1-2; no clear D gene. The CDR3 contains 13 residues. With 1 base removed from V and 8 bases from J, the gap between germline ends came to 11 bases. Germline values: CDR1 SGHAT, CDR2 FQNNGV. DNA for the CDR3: TGTGCCAGCAGCTTAGCATCGGTTGGCGGCTACACCTTC. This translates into CASSLASVGGYTF. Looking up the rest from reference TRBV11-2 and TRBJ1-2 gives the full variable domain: EAGVAQSPRYKIIEKRQSVAFWCNPISGHATLYWYQQILGQGPKLLIQFQNNGVVDDSQLPKDRFSAERLKGVDSTLKIQPAKLEDSAVYLCASSLASVGGYTFGSGTRLTVV.

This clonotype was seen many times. This CDR3 reads CASSSIRDRAGNQPQHF. The CDR3 nucleotides read TGTGCCAGCAGCTCAATCAGGGACAGGGCTGGCAATCAGCCCCAGCATTTT. V and J are TRBV7-8 and TRBJ1-5; 9 nucleotides line up with TRBD1. V lost 4 bases and J lost 2; bases outside the gene matches: 9. The germline V gene has CDR1 SGHVS and CDR2 FQNEAQ. The CDR3 runs to 17 residues.

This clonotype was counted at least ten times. The CDR3 here is CASSGGARGLAQETQYF. CDR3 in DNA: TGTGCCAGCAGTGGTGGGGCGAGGGGACTAGCGCAAGAGACCCAGTACTTC. This chain joins TRBV6-1 and TRBJ2-5; 10 nucleotides line up with TRBD2. The CDR3 totals 17 residues. The V gene's germline CDR1 is MNHNS and CDR2 SASEGT. With 4 bases clipped from V and 2 bases from J, the junction kept 10 bases outside the gene matches.

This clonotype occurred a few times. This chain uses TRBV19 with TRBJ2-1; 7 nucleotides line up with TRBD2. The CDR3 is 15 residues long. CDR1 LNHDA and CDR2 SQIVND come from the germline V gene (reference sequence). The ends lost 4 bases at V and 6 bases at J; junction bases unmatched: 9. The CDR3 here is CASSSRKRGPNEQFF. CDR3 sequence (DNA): TGTGCCAGTAGTAGTAGAAAGCGGGGCCCCAATGAGCAGTTCTTC. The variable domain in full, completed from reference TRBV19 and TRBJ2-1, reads DGGITQSPKYLFRKEGQNVTLSCEQNLNHDAMYWYRQDPGQGLRLIYYSQIVNDFQKGDIAEGYSVSREKKESFPLTVTSAQKNPTAFYLCASSSRKRGPNEQFFGPGTRLTVL.

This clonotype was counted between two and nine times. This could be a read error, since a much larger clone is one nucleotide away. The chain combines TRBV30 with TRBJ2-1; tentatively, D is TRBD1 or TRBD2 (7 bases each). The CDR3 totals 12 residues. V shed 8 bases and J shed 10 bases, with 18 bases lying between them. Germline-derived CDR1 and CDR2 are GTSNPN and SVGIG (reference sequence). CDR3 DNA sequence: TGTGCCCTGGGGAGGGGGCGCTTCGAGCAGTTCTTC. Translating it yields CALGRGRFEQFF.

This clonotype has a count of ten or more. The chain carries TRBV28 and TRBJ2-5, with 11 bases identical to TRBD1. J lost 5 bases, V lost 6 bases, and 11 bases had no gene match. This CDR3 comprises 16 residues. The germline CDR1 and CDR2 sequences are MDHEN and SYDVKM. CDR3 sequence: CASSPGQGVVSETQYF. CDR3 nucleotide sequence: TGTGCCAGCAGCCCGGGACAGGGGGTTGTAAGTGAGACCCAGTACTTC.

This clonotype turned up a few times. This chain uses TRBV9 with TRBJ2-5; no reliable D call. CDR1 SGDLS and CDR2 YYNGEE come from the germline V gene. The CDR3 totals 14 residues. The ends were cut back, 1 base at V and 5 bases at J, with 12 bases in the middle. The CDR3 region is CASSVSLGTETQYF. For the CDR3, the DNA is TGTGCCAGCAGCGTAAGTCTGGGTACCGAGACCCAGTACTTC.

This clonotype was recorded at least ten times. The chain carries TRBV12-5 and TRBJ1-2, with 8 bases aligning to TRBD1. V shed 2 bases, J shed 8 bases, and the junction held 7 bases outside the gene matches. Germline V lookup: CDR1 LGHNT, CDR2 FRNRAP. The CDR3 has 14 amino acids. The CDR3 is CASGLQGAGTGYTF. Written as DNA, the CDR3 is TGTGCTAGTGGTTTGCAGGGGGCAGGGACGGGCTACACCTTC.

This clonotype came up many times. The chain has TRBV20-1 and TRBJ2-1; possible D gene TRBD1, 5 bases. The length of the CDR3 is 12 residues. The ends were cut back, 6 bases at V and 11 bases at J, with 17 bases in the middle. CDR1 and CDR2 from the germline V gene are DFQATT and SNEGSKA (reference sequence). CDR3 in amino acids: CSAPTGVVKQFF. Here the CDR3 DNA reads TGCAGTGCGCCTACAGGAGTTGTCAAGCAGTTCTTC.

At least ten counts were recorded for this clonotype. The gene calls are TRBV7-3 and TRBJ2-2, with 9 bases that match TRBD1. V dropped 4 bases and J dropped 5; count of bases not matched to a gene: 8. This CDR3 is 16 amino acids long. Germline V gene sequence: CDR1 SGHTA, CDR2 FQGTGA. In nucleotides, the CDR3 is TGTGCCAGCAGCTCCTCGGGACAGGGAGGGACCGGGGAGCTGTTTTTT. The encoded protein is CASSSSGQGGTGELFF. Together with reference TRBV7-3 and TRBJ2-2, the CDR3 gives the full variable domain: GAGVSQTPSNKVTEKGKYVELRCDPISGHTALYWYRQSLGQGPEFLIYFQGTGAADDSGLPNDRFFAVRPEGSVSTLKIQRTERGDSAVYLCASSSSGQGGTGELFFGEGSRLTVL.

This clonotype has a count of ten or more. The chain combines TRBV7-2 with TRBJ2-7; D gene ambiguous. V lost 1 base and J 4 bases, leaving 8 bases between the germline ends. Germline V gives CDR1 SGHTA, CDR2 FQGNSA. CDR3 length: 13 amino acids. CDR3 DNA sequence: TGTGCCAGCAGCTTAGGGACGGTGTACGAGCAGTACTTC. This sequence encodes CASSLGTVYEQYF. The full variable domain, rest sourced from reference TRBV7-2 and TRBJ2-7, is GAGVSQSPSNKVTEKGKDVELRCDPISGHTALYWYRQSLGQGLEFLIYFQGNSAPDKSGLPSDRFSAERTGGSVSTLTIQRTQQEDSAVYLCASSLGTVYEQYFGPGTRLTVT.

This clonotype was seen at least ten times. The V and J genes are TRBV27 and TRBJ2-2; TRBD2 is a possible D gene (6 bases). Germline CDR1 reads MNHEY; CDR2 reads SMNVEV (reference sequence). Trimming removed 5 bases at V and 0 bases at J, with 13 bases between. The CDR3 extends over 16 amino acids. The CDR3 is CASSPRTGANTGELFF. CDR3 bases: TGTGCCAGCAGTCCAAGGACGGGAGCGAACACCGGGGAGCTGTTTTTT.

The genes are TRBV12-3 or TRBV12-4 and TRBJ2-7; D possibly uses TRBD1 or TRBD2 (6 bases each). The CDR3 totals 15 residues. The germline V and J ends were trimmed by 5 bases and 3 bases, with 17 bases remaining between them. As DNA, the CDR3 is TGTGCCAGCAGTGAAGGGGGGACCCCATACTACGAGCAGTACTTC. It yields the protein CASSEGGTPYYEQYF.

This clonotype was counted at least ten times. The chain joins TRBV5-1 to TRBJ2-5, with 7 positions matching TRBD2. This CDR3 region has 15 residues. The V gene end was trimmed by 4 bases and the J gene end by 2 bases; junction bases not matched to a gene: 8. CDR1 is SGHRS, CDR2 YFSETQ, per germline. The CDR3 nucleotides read TGCGCCAGCAGCCTTCGACCTAGCGGACAAGAGACCCAGTACTTC. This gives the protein CASSLRPSGQETQYF.

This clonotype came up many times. CDR3 nucleotide sequence: TGTGCCAGCAGTTACGGCGGGGCATCCTACAATGAGCAGTTCTTC. As protein: CASSYGGASYNEQFF. The chain has TRBV6-5 and TRBJ2-1; D is perhaps TRBD2 (6 bases). The CDR3 has 15 amino acids. Germline V gene sequence: CDR1 MNHEY, CDR2 SVGAGI. Trimming took off 2 bases at V and 1 base at J, with 9 bases between the two ends.

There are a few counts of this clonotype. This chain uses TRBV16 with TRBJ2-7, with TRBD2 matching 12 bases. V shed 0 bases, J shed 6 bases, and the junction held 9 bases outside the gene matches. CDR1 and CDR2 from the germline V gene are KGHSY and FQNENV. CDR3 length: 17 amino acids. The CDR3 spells CASSQSRPTSGRREQYF. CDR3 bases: TGTGCCAGCAGCCAATCTAGACCCACTAGCGGGAGGCGCGAGCAGTACTTC.

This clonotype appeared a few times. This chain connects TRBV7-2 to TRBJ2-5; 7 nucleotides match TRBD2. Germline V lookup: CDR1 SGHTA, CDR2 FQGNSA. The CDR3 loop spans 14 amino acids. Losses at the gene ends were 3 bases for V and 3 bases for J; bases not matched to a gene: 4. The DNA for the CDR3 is TGTGCCAGCAGCTTGTTGCTAGCGGAAGAGACCCAGTACTTC. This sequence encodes CASSLLLAEETQYF.

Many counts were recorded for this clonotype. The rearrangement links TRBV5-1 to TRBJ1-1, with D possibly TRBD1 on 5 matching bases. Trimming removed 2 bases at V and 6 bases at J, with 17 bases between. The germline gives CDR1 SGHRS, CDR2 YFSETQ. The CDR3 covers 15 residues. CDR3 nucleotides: TGCGCCAGCAGCTTACCCAGGGATTCGGGGGCTGAAGCTTTCTTT. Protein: CASSLPRDSGAEAFF.

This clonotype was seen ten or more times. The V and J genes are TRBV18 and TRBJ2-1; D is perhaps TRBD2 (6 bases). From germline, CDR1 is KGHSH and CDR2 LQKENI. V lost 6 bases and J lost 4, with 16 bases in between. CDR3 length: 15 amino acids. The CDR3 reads CASSLGTRGYNEQFF. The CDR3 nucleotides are TGTGCCAGCTCGCTCGGGACTCGAGGGTACAATGAGCAGTTCTTC.

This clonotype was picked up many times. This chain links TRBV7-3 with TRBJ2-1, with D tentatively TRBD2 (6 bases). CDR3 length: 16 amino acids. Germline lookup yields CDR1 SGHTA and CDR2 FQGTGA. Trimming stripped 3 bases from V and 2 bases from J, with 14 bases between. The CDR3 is CASSLKLAQPYNEQFF. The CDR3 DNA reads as TGTGCCAGCAGCTTGAAACTAGCCCAACCCTACAATGAGCAGTTCTTC.